This TCR beta chain was sequenced during a study of blood T cell repertoires in COVID-19. Study-level information: Samples of COVID-19 (acute and convalescent) were obtained from the United States, Italy and Spain.

Assignments of participants to cohorts depended upon their own reported clinical history. Within 2 weeks of study entry, exposed participants had contacted a PCR-confirmed or clinician-diagnosed COVID-19 case. Germline V CDR1 and CDR2: MNHEY, SMNVEV (reference sequence). This CDR3 is built from 17 residues. Trimming took off 1 base at V and 0 bases at J, with 13 bases between the two ends. Points on this clone: This sample also contains other DNA sequences that code for the same CDR3.

Methods used by the authors: Scientists estimated how many nucleated cells there were by amplifying reference gene primers. TCRdb's table, derived via immunoSEQ multiplex PCR, lists solely in-frame clones and lacks some. D and trimming were read from the DNA, whereas the V and J calls and clone size are those reported in that table. The data hold 150,000 to 200,000 clones, with 75% to 90% observed a single time. The TCR comes from a man between 65 and 85 years old who had been exposed to COVID-19. The specimen sequenced was PBMCs or T cells enriched from blood (not recorded which). J is TRBJ1-5 and V is TRBV27; a weak D match, TRBD1 (5 bases). CDR3 amino acids: CASSLYPPQGSNQPQHF. The CDR3 DNA is TGTGCCAGCAGTTTATACCCCCCTCAGGGTAGCAATCAGCCCCAGCATTTT.